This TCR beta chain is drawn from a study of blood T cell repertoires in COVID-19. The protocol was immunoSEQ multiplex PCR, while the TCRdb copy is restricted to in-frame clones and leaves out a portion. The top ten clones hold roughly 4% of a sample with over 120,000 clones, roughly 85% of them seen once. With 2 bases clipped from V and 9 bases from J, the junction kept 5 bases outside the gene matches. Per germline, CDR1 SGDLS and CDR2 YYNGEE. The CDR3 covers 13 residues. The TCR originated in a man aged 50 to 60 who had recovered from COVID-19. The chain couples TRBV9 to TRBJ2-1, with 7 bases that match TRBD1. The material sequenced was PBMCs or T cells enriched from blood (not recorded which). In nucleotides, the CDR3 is TGTGCCAGCAGCGTTTTACAGGGGATTGAGCAGTTCTTC. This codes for CASSVLQGIEQFF.